Listed below are T cell receptor beta chains from one sample, sequenced in a study of blood T cell repertoires in COVID-19. Here immunoSEQ multiplex PCR was the method, and the copy in TCRdb shows in-frame clones only, minus some. The data hold 65,000 to 85,000 clones, with around 76% observed a single time. The sequenced material came from peripheral blood. The receptors derive from a human donor in a cohort sampled during active COVID-19. CDR3s include the opening cysteine and the closing phenylalanine or tryptophan. The D gene is left open where the match is weak. Rows give clone size only sometimes, using once, few, many, or a class for an expanded clone.

j_call d_call v_call clone_size cdr3_aa cdr3_nt
TRBJ2-2 - TRBV7-9 many CASSKTGWRGGTGELFF TGTGCCAGCAGCAAAACAGGGTGGAGAGGAGGCACCGGGGAGCTGTTTTTT
TRBJ1-5 - TRBV20-1 few CSASAQGRKPQHF TGCAGTGCTAGTGCTCAGGGGCGCAAGCCCCAGCATTTT
TRBJ2-3 TRBD1 TRBV9 - CASSRQGALSDTQYF TGTGCCAGCAGTCGACAGGGGGCCTTGTCAGATACGCAGTATTTT
TRBJ2-1 - TRBV5-4 - CASSLDWQAYNEQFF TGTGCCAGCAGCTTGGATTGGCAGGCGTACAATGAGCAGTTCTTC
TRBJ2-1 TRBD2 TRBV7-9 - CASRLAGSYEQFF TGTGCCAGCAGACTAGCGGGATCATATGAGCAGTTCTTC
TRBJ1-5 TRBD1 TRBV5-1 - CASSLEGQGGQPQHF TGCGCCAGCAGCTTGGAGGGACAGGGTGGTCAGCCCCAGCATTTT
TRBJ2-1 TRBD2 TRBV18 - CASSPPSGSSYNEQFF TGTGCCAGCTCACCACCGAGCGGGAGCTCCTACAATGAGCAGTTCTTC
TRBJ2-1 - TRBV6-5 - CASSVTGSPYNEQFF TGTGCCAGCAGCGTGACAGGAAGCCCCTACAATGAGCAGTTCTTC
TRBJ1-1 TRBD1 TRBV6-5 once CASSPYRGRNTEAFF TGTGCCAGCAGCCCGTACAGGGGTCGGAACACTGAAGCTTTCTTT
TRBJ1-5 TRBD1 TRBV6-6 - CASSLTGGGQPQHF TGTGCCAGCAGTCTGACAGGGGGTGGTCAGCCCCAGCATTTT
TRBJ2-7 - TRBV7-2 - CASSLPMKTLNYEQYF TGTGCCAGCAGCTTACCGATGAAGACTTTGAACTACGAGCAGTACTTC
TRBJ2-5 - TRBV12-1 - CASSLWNQAGETQYF TGTGCCAGCAGCTTATGGAACCAAGCGGGGGAGACCCAGTACTTC
TRBJ1-6 TRBD1 TRBV18 - CASSPGQANNSPLHF TGTGCCAGCTCACCCGGACAGGCGAATAATTCACCCCTCCACTTT
TRBJ2-2 - TRBV6-2/TRBV6-3 few CASSYYLRIHGGSGELFF TGTGCCAGCAGTTATTATCTGAGGATACATGGGGGCTCCGGGGAGCTGTTTTTT
TRBJ1-1 - TRBV5-4 - CASSVFQGGGTEAFF TGTGCCAGCAGCGTATTCCAGGGAGGAGGGACTGAAGCTTTCTTT
TRBJ2-2 TRBD2 TRBV4-1 - CASSQAPGLAGTTGELFF TGCGCCAGCAGCCAAGCACCGGGACTAGCGGGGACCACCGGGGAGCTGTTTTTT
TRBJ1-5 - TRBV6-6 once CASSYRGSSNQPQHF TGTGCCAGCAGTTACCGGGGGAGTAGCAATCAGCCCCAGCATTTT
TRBJ2-7 - TRBV27 - CASSFSVAGGGEQYF TGTGCCAGCAGTTTCTCTGTGGCAGGGGGAGGAGAGCAGTACTTC
TRBJ1-6 - TRBV24-1 - CATLPQGGNSPLHF TGTGCCACTCTACCGCAGGGCGGTAATTCACCCCTCCACTTT
TRBJ1-2 TRBD1 TRBV11-3 - CASSLGDRLHGYTF TGTGCCAGCAGCTTGGGGGACAGGCTACATGGCTACACCTTC
TRBJ1-1 - TRBV5-6 - CASSLGGEAFF TGTGCCAGCAGCTTGGGAGGAGAAGCTTTCTTT
TRBJ2-1 TRBD2 TRBV10-3 - CAVTSGLYNEQFF TGTGCCGTCACTAGCGGCCTCTACAATGAGCAGTTCTTC
TRBJ2-7 TRBD2 TRBV19 few CASRAGGSYEQYF TGTGCCAGTAGGGCGGGAGGCTCCTACGAGCAGTACTTC
TRBJ2-2 - TRBV4-1 - CASSQDSTGWTGELFF TGCGCCAGCAGCCAAGATTCTACAGGGTGGACCGGGGAGCTGTTTTTT